The 25 T cell receptor beta chains listed next were all sequenced from one sample in a study of identical twins. In TCRdb, the 5' RACE reads were re-called with MiXCR into one record per CDR3 protein. The sample shows some 250,000 distinct CDR3 sequences, 6.5% of them seen only once. The same data also contributed to another study, on T cells expressing NK-cell markers.

The sequenced material came from CD8+ T cells sorted from blood. These receptors were taken from a young woman in good health.

This clonotype was detected ten times or more. The V call is TRBV5-1, the J call TRBJ2-1, with no clear D. Trimming pared 2 bases from V and 7 bases from J, leaving 7 bases between. Germline CDR1 reads SGHRS; CDR2 reads YFSETQ. CDR3 length: 12 residues. CDR3 sequence (DNA): TGCGCCAGCAGCTTCCACCTAAATGAGCAGTTCTTC. Translated, it gives CASSFHLNEQFF.

The chain uses TRBV27 and TRBJ2-7; D uncertain. V lost 2 bases to trimming and J lost 6 bases, with 14 bases between them. The CDR3 has 14 residues. Germline V gives CDR1 MNHEY, CDR2 SMNVEV (reference sequence). CDR3 in DNA: TGTGCCAGCAGTTTACCCCTACACGGAAGCGAGCAGTACTTC. As protein: CASSLPLHGSEQYF.

This clonotype was recorded a few times. The gene calls are TRBV7-8 and TRBJ2-7; D uncertain. This CDR3 region has 14 residues. Trimming took off 3 bases at V and 3 bases at J, with 12 bases between the two ends. The germline V gene has CDR1 SGHVS and CDR2 FQNEAQ. CDR3 protein: CASSFARDLYEQYF. The CDR3 DNA is TGTGCCAGCAGCTTTGCAAGAGACCTCTACGAGCAGTACTTC.

This clonotype was detected a few times. This rearrangement joins TRBV11-3 to TRBJ2-1; D may be TRBD1 (5 bases). CDR3 length: 16 amino acids. Between the trimmed V and J ends, which lost 5 bases and 2 bases, there was a span of 16 bases. In germline, CDR1 is SGHNT, CDR2 YENEEA. CDR3 coding DNA: TGTGCCAGCAGCCCCCCCGGGCAGGGTGCCTACAATGAGCAGTTCTTC. Its translation: CASSPPGQGAYNEQFF.

In its sample, this clonotype was seen a few times. The genes are TRBV13 and TRBJ2-5; D is unresolved. The ends were cut back, 0 bases at V and 2 bases at J, with 10 bases in the middle. This CDR3 region has 15 residues. Germline CDR1 PRHDT, CDR2 FYEKMQ (reference sequence). CDR3 in amino acids: CASSLGDRPQETQYF. The CDR3 DNA reads as TGTGCCAGCAGCTTAGGAGATAGGCCTCAAGAGACCCAGTACTTC.

There are many counts of this clonotype. The chain uses TRBV29-1 and TRBJ2-3, with 7 positions matching TRBD2. Germline CDR1 reads SQVTM; CDR2 reads ANQGSEA. There are 14 residues in the CDR3. With 3 bases clipped from V and 2 bases from J, the junction kept 5 bases outside the gene matches. The CDR3 bases are TGCAGCGTTGATGGGACTACCTACACAGATACGCAGTATTTT. This gives the protein CSVDGTTYTDTQYF.

DNA for the CDR3: TGTGCCAGCACTCCTACAGTGGAGGGGGCCGGTCAGCCCCAGCATTTT. Protein sequence: CASTPTVEGAGQPQHF. The rearrangement joins TRBV6-1 to TRBJ1-5, with TRBD1 matching over 7 bases. Per germline, CDR1 MNHNS and CDR2 SASEGT. This CDR3 region has 16 residues. Losses at the gene ends were 7 bases for V and 6 bases for J; bases not matched to a gene: 15.

The J gene is TRBJ2-1, the V gene TRBV12-3 or TRBV12-4; no definite D call. CDR3 length equals 11 residues. V shed 8 bases and J shed 6 bases, with 8 bases lying between them. The CDR3 reads CASLSGNEQFF. Here the CDR3 DNA reads TGTGCCAGCCTCTCTGGCAATGAGCAGTTCTTC.

This clonotype showed up many times. The V call is TRBV19, the J call TRBJ1-5; the D is unclear. CDR1 is LNHDA and CDR2 is SQIVND in the germline V gene (reference sequence). This CDR3 comprises 13 residues. V was clipped by 3 bases and J by 3 bases, with 6 bases between them. DNA for the CDR3: TGTGCCAGTAGTATTTTTGTCAATCAGCCCCAGCATTTT. As protein: CASSIFVNQPQHF.

This clonotype was picked up a small number of times. This rearrangement joins TRBV6-2 or TRBV6-3 to TRBJ1-2; D not certain. The CDR3 covers 18 residues. Trimming pared 6 bases from V and 2 bases from J, leaving 25 bases between. CDR1 is MNHEY and CDR2 is SVGEGT in the germline V gene. The CDR3 region has the DNA TGTGCCAGCAGCCCTGTCGGGCAGATGAATATCGGAAACTATGGCTACACCTTC. Its translation is CASSPVGQMNIGNYGYTF.

The chain couples TRBV30 to TRBJ1-5; TRBD1 matches at 7 bases. Trimming took 0 bases from V and 7 from J; bases not matched to a gene: 6. This CDR3 contains 14 residues. Germline V CDR1 and CDR2: GTSNPN, SVGIG (reference sequence). The CDR3, as DNA: TGTGCCTGGAGTGTAGAGGGGGCTGGACAGCCCCAGCATTTT. Its protein product is CAWSVEGAGQPQHF.

This clonotype was counted at least ten times. The CDR3 loop is CSPDREGNEQFF. In nucleotides, the CDR3 is TGCAGCCCCGACAGGGAAGGGAATGAGCAGTTCTTC. The chain joins TRBV29-1 to TRBJ2-1; TRBD1 aligns across 7 bases. The length of the CDR3 is 12 residues. The ends lost 8 bases at V and 7 bases at J; junction bases unmatched: 8. In germline, CDR1 is SQVTM, CDR2 ANQGSEA.

This clonotype showed up just a few times. The rearrangement uses TRBV6-2 or TRBV6-3 and TRBJ1-1, with a weak D call TRBD1 (5 bases). V was pared by 0 bases and J by 1 base, with 15 bases between. CDR3 length: 17 residues. Germline loops: CDR1 MNHEY, CDR2 SVGEGT. CDR3 sequence: CASSYSKGSRGNTEAFF. Written as DNA, the CDR3 is TGTGCCAGCAGTTACTCGAAGGGGTCCAGAGGGAACACTGAAGCTTTCTTT.

The chain joins TRBV15 to TRBJ1-4; a possible D gene is TRBD1 (5 bases). The V and J ends lost 8 bases and 8 bases respectively, with 15 bases between them. The CDR3 length is 13 residues. CDR1 is LNHNV, CDR2 YYDKDF, per germline (reference sequence). The CDR3 nucleotides are TGTGCCACCGGCGGGAATCAGGGAGAAAAACTGTTTTTT. It translates to CATGGNQGEKLFF.

This chain connects TRBV12-3 or TRBV12-4 to TRBJ2-6; D gene ambiguous. The CDR3 loop spans 13 amino acids. V lost 1 base and J 5 bases, leaving 3 bases between the germline ends. The CDR3 reads CASSLGRANVLTF. As DNA, the CDR3 is TGTGCCAGCAGTTTAGGTCGGGCCAACGTCCTGACTTTC.

This clonotype was detected only a few times. The chain combines TRBV7-9 with TRBJ2-1, with 9 bases aligning to TRBD2. After removal of 4 bases from V and 1 base from J, the junction contained 8 bases not matched to a gene. CDR3 length: 17 residues. CDR1 SEHNR and CDR2 FQNEAQ come from the germline V gene (reference sequence). CDR3 in DNA: TGTGCCAGCAGCTCCAGGGGTAGCGGGGGATCCTACAATGAGCAGTTCTTC. Its protein product is CASSSRGSGGSYNEQFF.

The gene calls are TRBV6-2 or TRBV6-3 and TRBJ2-3, with 7 nucleotides matching TRBD2. The CDR3 covers 13 residues. Germline CDR1 and CDR2: MNHEY and SVGEGT. J gave up 4 bases and V 6 bases, and 4 bases lay outside the gene matches. The CDR3 here is CASSGLVADTQYF. CDR3 DNA: TGTGCCAGCAGCGGACTAGTGGCAGATACGCAGTATTTT.

The table lists this clonotype with a few counts. This chain connects TRBV4-3 to TRBJ1-1; D remains unclear. The V gene's germline CDR1 is LGHNA and CDR2 YSLEER. V shed 2 bases and J shed 11 bases, with 15 bases lying between them. The CDR3 is 13 amino acids. The CDR3 spells CASSQYGREDAFF. The CDR3 DNA reads TGCGCCAGCAGCCAATACGGGCGGGAGGATGCTTTCTTT.

The gene calls are TRBV6-1 and TRBJ2-5; either TRBD1 or TRBD2 may fit D (5 bases each). There are 14 residues in the CDR3. Trimming removed 5 bases at V and 1 base at J, with 11 bases between. Germline CDR1 and CDR2: MNHNS and SASEGT. CDR3 DNA sequence: TGTGCCAGCAGTCCTGGGGGATCCCAAGAGACCCAGTACTTC. This sequence encodes CASSPGGSQETQYF.

The rearrangement links TRBV7-9 to TRBJ2-2; D is undetermined. The germline gives CDR1 SEHNR, CDR2 FQNEAQ (reference sequence). With 1 base removed from V and 3 bases from J, the gap between germline ends came to 9 bases. The CDR3 has 15 residues. The CDR3 loop is CASSLGERYTGELFF. The DNA for the CDR3 is TGTGCCAGCAGCTTAGGTGAACGTTACACCGGGGAGCTGTTTTTT.

This clonotype was detected only a few times. The CDR3 loop is CSAWEGEAFF. The CDR3 DNA reads as TGCAGTGCCTGGGAGGGTGAAGCTTTCTTT. The chain combines TRBV20-1 with TRBJ1-1, with D uncertain. Trimming cost V 6 bases and J 7 bases, with 9 bases left between them. The germline CDR1 and CDR2 sequences are DFQATT and SNEGSKA (reference sequence). CDR3 length equals 10 residues.

This clonotype was counted a few times. The rearrangement uses TRBV7-9 and TRBJ2-5, with TRBD1 identical over 9 bases. CDR1 and CDR2 (germline): SEHNR, FQNEAQ (reference sequence). The trim removed 5 bases at V and 3 bases at J, leaving 4 bases unmatched. This CDR3 comprises 14 residues. DNA for the CDR3: TGTGCCAGCAGCGACCGGGACAGGGAAGAGACCCAGTACTTC. Translation: CASSDRDREETQYF.

The chain is built from TRBV27 and TRBJ2-7; TRBD2 matches 10 bases. Losses at the gene ends were 6 bases for V and 4 bases for J; bases not matched to a gene: 6. This CDR3 is built from 14 residues. Looked up from germline, CDR1 is MNHEY and CDR2 is SMNVEV (reference sequence). In DNA, the CDR3 is TGTGCCAGCAGGTTAGCGGGGGGCACATACGAGCAGTACTTC. It yields the protein CASRLAGGTYEQYF.

This clonotype was recorded many times. The V and J genes are TRBV7-9 and TRBJ2-5; D gene unclear. V lost 7 bases and J 2 bases, leaving 14 bases between the germline ends. CDR3 length: 14 amino acids. CDR1 is SEHNR, CDR2 FQNEAQ, per germline (reference sequence). The CDR3, as DNA: TGTGCCAGCAAGCCTGAACCAGCACAAGAGACCCAGTACTTC. Protein sequence: CASKPEPAQETQYF.

This clonotype was seen repeatedly, ten times or more. The chain has TRBV15 and TRBJ2-1, with D possibly TRBD1 on 5 matching bases. Germline loops: CDR1 LNHNV, CDR2 YYDKDF (reference sequence). This CDR3 spans 13 amino acids. Trimming shortened V by 0 bases and J by 6 bases, and 6 bases separated the two germline ends. The CDR3 protein is CATSRDRVNEQFF. DNA of the CDR3: TGTGCCACCAGCAGAGACAGGGTCAATGAGCAGTTCTTC.